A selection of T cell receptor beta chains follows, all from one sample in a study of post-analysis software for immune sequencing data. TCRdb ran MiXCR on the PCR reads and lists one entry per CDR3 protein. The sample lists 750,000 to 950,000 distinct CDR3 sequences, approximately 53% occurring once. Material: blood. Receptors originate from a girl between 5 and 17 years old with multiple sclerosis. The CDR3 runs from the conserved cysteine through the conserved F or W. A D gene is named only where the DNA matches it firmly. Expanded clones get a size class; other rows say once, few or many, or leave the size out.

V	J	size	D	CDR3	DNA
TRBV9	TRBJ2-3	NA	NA	CASSVAPDGRAQYF	TGTGCCAGCAGCGTGGCCCCCGACGGAAGGGCGCAGTATTTT
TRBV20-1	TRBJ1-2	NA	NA	CSAPGEVDGYTF	TGCAGTGCCCCCGGGGAGGTCGACGGCTACACCTTC
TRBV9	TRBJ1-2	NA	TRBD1	CASSVEGQYLYGYTF	TGTGCCAGCAGCGTAGAGGGACAGTACCTCTATGGCTACACCTTC
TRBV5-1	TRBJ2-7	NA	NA	CASSLGGVRSYEQYF	TGCGCCAGCAGCTTGGGCGGGGTCCGCTCCTACGAGCAGTACTTC
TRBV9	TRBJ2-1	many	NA	CASSVDAHNEQFF	TGTGCCAGCAGCGTAGACGCTCACAATGAGCAGTTCTTC
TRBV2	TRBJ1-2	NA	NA	CASRAGLSYGYTF	TGTGCCAGCAGGGCCGGACTGAGCTATGGCTACACCTTC
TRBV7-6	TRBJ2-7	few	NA	CASSPTSRTPYEQYF	TGTGCCAGCAGCCCCACATCCAGGACCCCCTACGAGCAGTACTTC
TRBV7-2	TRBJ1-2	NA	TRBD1	CASTERRDRGTLNYGYTF	TGTGCCAGCACCGAGCGCCGGGACAGGGGGACCTTGAACTATGGCTACACCTTC
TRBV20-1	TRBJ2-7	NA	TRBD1	CSARVPGTGVEQYF	TGCAGTGCTAGAGTCCCCGGGACAGGGGTCGAGCAGTACTTC
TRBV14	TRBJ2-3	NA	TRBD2	CASSPSGRARTQYF	TGTGCCAGCAGCCCGAGCGGGAGAGCGAGGACGCAGTATTTT
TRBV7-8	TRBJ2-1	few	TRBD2	CASRLKRGGHEQFF	TGTGCCAGCCGACTCAAGCGGGGGGGCCATGAGCAGTTCTTC
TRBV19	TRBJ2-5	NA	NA	CASSWGIGGLETQYF	TGTGCCAGTAGTTGGGGAATTGGGGGCCTCGAGACCCAGTACTTC
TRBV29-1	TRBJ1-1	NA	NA	CSGKGSTNTEAFF	TGCAGCGGTAAGGGATCCACGAACACTGAAGCTTTCTTT
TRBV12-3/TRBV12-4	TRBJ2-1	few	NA	CASAPEQGEGRDQFF	TGTGCCAGCGCCCCAGAACAGGGTGAGGGAAGGGATCAGTTCTTC
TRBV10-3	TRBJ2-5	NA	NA	CAISDRDRLETQYF	TGCGCCATCAGTGACCGGGACCGGCTTGAGACCCAGTACTTC
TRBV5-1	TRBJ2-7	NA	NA	CASSSRTDGLYEQYF	TGCGCCAGCAGCTCTAGGACGGACGGTCTCTACGAGCAGTACTTC
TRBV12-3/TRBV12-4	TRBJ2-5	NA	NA	CASSYGPETQYF	TGTGCCAGCAGTTATGGACCGGAGACCCAGTACTTC
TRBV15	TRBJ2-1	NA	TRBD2	CATSRPSGRINEQFF	TGTGCCACCAGCAGACCTAGCGGGAGAATCAATGAGCAGTTCTTC
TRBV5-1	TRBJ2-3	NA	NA	CASSLSGLDTQYF	TGCGCCAGCAGCTTGTCTGGTCTAGATACGCAGTATTTT
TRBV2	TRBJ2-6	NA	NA	CASSALSGANVLTF	TGTGCCAGCAGTGCCCTCTCTGGGGCCAACGTCCTGACTTTC
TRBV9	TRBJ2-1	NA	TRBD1	CASSPRQGPPTDLNEQFF	TGTGCCAGCAGCCCCCGACAGGGACCACCCACGGACCTCAATGAGCAGTTCTTC
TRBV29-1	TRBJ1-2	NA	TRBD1	CSVEWGQGLNGYTF	TGCAGCGTTGAGTGGGGACAGGGCCTGAATGGCTACACCTTC
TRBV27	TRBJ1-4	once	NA	CASSSPAGTGNEKLFF	TGTGCCAGCAGTTCCCCGGCAGGTACCGGTAATGAAAAACTGTTTTTT
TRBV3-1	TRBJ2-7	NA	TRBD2	CASTLTSGASEQYF	TGTGCCAGCACCCTAACTAGCGGGGCCTCCGAGCAGTACTTC
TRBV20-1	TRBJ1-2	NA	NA	CSARDTRETYGYTF	TGCAGTGCTAGAGATACGAGGGAGACCTATGGCTACACCTTC
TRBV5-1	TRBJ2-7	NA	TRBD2	CASSGGTSGSNYEQYF	TGCGCCAGCAGCGGCGGGACTAGCGGGAGTAACTACGAGCAGTACTTC
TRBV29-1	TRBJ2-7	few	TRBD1	CSVGQGSDEQYF	TGCAGCGTAGGACAGGGGTCGGACGAGCAGTACTTC
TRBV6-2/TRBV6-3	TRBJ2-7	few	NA	CASTSRTVTYEQYF	TGTGCCAGCACCTCCCGGACAGTTACTTACGAGCAGTACTTC
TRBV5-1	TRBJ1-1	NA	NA	CASSLGQGGAFF	TGCGCCAGCAGCTTGGGCCAGGGTGGAGCTTTCTTT
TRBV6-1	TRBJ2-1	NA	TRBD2	CASRGLGEYNEQFF	TGTGCCAGCAGGGGACTAGGCGAGTACAATGAGCAGTTCTTC
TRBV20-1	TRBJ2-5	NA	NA	CSARPIRTEWTQYF	TGCAGTGCTAGGCCCATAAGAACTGAGTGGACCCAGTACTTC
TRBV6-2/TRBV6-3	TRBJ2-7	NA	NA	CASSYSIYEQYF	TGTGCCAGCAGTTACTCGATCTACGAGCAGTACTTC
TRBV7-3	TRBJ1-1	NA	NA	CASSLNGEGEAFF	TGTGCCAGCAGCTTAAATGGGGAGGGGGAAGCTTTCTTT
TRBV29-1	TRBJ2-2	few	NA	CSGGQNTGELFF	TGCAGCGGGGGACAAAACACCGGGGAGCTGTTTTTT
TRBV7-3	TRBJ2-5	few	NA	CASSLYPGQQETQYF	TGTGCCAGCAGCTTGTACCCTGGACAGCAAGAGACCCAGTACTTC
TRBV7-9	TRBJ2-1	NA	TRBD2	CASLSSGSYNEQFF	TGTGCCAGCTTATCTAGCGGAAGCTACAATGAGCAGTTCTTC
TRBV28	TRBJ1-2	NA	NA	CASSPPTELGGYTF	TGTGCCAGCAGTCCTCCCACAGAACTGGGGGGCTACACCTTC
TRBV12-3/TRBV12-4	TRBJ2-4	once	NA	CASSLALQAGEQYF	TGTGCCAGCAGTTTAGCGCTTCAGGCGGGTGAGCAGTACTTC
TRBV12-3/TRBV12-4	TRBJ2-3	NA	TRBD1	CASRLTGVGTDTQYF	TGTGCCAGCAGGTTAACAGGGGTGGGTACAGATACGCAGTATTTT
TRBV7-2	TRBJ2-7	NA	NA	CASSLMDYEQYF	TGTGCCAGCAGCTTAATGGACTACGAGCAGTACTTC